This T cell receptor beta chain was found in a study of PD-1 blockade in mismatch repair-deficient tumors. Study information: Patients had about a dozen mismatch repair-deficient cancer types, all previously treated and progressing. Findings of the study overall: After pembrolizumab, tumor-resident clones rose rapidly, then generally contracted before radiologic responses.

PCR or immunohistochemistry showed mismatch repair deficiency in every enrolled patient. The TCR-sequenced patients were a few responders to pembrolizumab. The assay was immunoSEQ multiplex PCR, and TCRdb's table has in-frame clones only and misses some. The sample has over 100,000 clones; roughly 80% are singletons. CDR3 length equals 18 residues. The germline V gene encodes CDR1 SGHDT and CDR2 YYEEEE. The junction had 13 bases not matched to a gene; V was cut back by 0 bases and J by 6 bases. With respect to this clone: Its antigen is unknown.

The sequence came from an adult with mismatch repair-deficient cancer. This sequence joins TRBV5-6 and TRBJ2-7; 12 positions agree with TRBD2. The sample in question was peripheral blood, obtained roughly 60 weeks after starting pembrolizumab. CDR3 bases: TGTGCCAGCAGCTTGGGTATCGGGCTAGCGGGAGGGATTCGCGAGCAGTACTTC. It is translated as CASSLGIGLAGGIREQYF.